This is a list of T cell receptor beta chains from one sample in a study of T cells in Graves' hyperthyroidism and ophthalmopathy. Using its own MiXCR run on the multiplex PCR reads, TCRdb lists one record per CDR3 protein. The sample has roughly 380,000 distinct CDR3 sequences; approximately 13% are singletons. Sequencing input: blood. The source of these receptors is a woman aged 55-70 years with Graves' hyperthyroidism. The CDR3 runs from the conserved cysteine through the conserved F or W. D genes are given only for firm matches. Size tells how often a clone was seen (once, few, many) or the class of an expanded clone, and some rows leave it out.

D gene	clone size	V gene	J gene	CDR3 protein	CDR3 DNA
.	many	TRBV27	TRBJ1-1	CASSSLQTTRTEAFF	TGTGCCAGCAGTTCCCTACAGACGACGAGGACTGAAGCTTTCTTT
TRBD1	many	TRBV10-2	TRBJ1-4	CASSDGQGATNEKLFF	TGCGCCAGCAGTGATGGACAGGGGGCAACTAATGAAAAACTGTTTTTT
TRBD2	many	TRBV20-1	TRBJ2-7	CSARVSGRAPGEQYF	TGCAGTGCTAGAGTAAGCGGGAGGGCCCCGGGTGAGCAGTACTTC
TRBD1	few	TRBV10-1	TRBJ2-2	CASSSGTGANTGELFF	TGCGCCAGCAGCTCCGGGACAGGGGCGAACACCGGGGAGCTGTTTTTT
TRBD1	.	TRBV7-9	TRBJ2-1	CASSLGRWPGGREQFF	TGTGCCAGCAGCTTAGGAAGGTGGCCAGGGGGCCGGGAGCAGTTCTTC
TRBD1	.	TRBV27	TRBJ1-1	CASSPPGQGFMNTEAFF	TGTGCCAGCAGTCCTCCGGGACAGGGATTCATGAACACTGAAGCTTTCTTT
TRBD2	many	TRBV5-1	TRBJ2-3	CASSFQTSRTDTQYF	TGCGCCAGCAGCTTCCAGACTAGCAGAACAGATACGCAGTATTTT
TRBD1	.	TRBV29-1	TRBJ1-3	CSSTGTGNTIYF	TGCAGCTCGACAGGGACTGGAAACACCATATATTTT
.	many	TRBV28	TRBJ2-7	CASSLWGKGSYEQYF	TGTGCCAGCAGTTTATGGGGAAAAGGGTCCTACGAGCAGTACTTC
.	.	TRBV19	TRBJ1-1	CASSLLWNTEAFF	TGTGCCAGTAGTCTCCTTTGGAACACTGAAGCTTTCTTT
TRBD2	once	TRBV5-5	TRBJ2-1	CASKSGTSGENSEQFF	TGTGCCAGCAAATCCGGGACTAGCGGGGAGAATAGTGAGCAGTTCTTC
TRBD2	.	TRBV20-1	TRBJ2-7	CSAQTASGRNEQYF	TGCAGTGCACAAACGGCTAGCGGGAGAAACGAGCAGTACTTC